The clone carrying this TCR beta chain was observed a handful of times. Its cognate antigen is unknown. Clones were read by immunoSEQ multiplex PCR, and TCRdb kept only the in-frame ones, dropping some. The profile covers approximately 84,000 clones, with around 79% appearing a single time and more than 4.5% taken by the ten largest. The ends lost 1 base at V and 1 base at J; junction bases unmatched: 2. In germline, CDR1 is SGHTA, CDR2 FQGNSA. The CDR3 has 16 residues. The sample belongs to a study of cytotoxic CD8 clonotypes in ibrutinib-treated CLL. Study results and caveats: Contraction or stability on treatment characterized the public clonotypes, which were uncommon. Having risen at ibrutinib response, clonality had fallen back toward baseline by progression.

The authors obtained approximately 2.2 micrograms of genomic DNA from cryopreserved PBMCs for TCR beta libraries. The source was PBMCs, collected after 12 months of ibrutinib treatment. This sequence joins TRBV7-2 and TRBJ2-3; 10 bases are shared with TRBD2. The TCR comes from a human donor with chronic lymphocytic leukemia. As DNA, the CDR3 is TGTGCCAGCAGCTTAGGGCTAGCGGGAGGCACAGATACGCAGTATTTT. It translates to CASSLGLAGGTDTQYF.